The clone carrying this TCR beta chain was counted ten times or more. Its antigen remains unidentified. Template material for amplifying TCR beta CDR3 regions consisted of RNA transcripts. With the HTBI primer set, the TCR CDR3 went through a first round of RT-PCR. TCRdb reprocessed the multiplex PCR reads with MiXCR, giving one entry per CDR3 protein. Of around 380,000 distinct CDR3 sequences listed, roughly 13% are singletons. Germline CDR1 reads SGHRS; CDR2 reads YFSETQ. Trimming took 4 bases from V and 2 from J, leaving 14 bases between them. CDR3 size: 15 residues. The data stem from a study of T cells in Graves' hyperthyroidism and ophthalmopathy. Study results and limitations: A 13 V-J model separated ophthalmopathy from stable hyperthyroidism.

The TCR originated in a man under 40 with Graves' hyperthyroidism that later progressed to Graves' ophthalmopathy. Input material: blood. The chain recombines TRBV5-1 with TRBJ2-3; tentative D call: TRBD2 (6 bases). Here the CDR3 DNA reads TGCGCCAGCAGCCCGCCGGGACTCAACACAGATACGCAGTATTTT. The encoded protein is CASSPPGLNTDTQYF.